The entry below gives a single T cell receptor beta chain sequence along with its context. The data belong to a study of blood T cell repertoires in COVID-19. Study-wide context: COVID-19 samples from acute and convalescent phases originated in the United States, Italy and Spain. PBMCs, B-cell-depleted T cells, or T cells provided the cDNA or gDNA that made up the material.

Authors' processing steps: Scientists estimated how many nucleated cells there were by amplifying reference gene primers. Profiled with immunoSEQ multiplex PCR; TCRdb holds only in-frame clones, not every one. V and J calls and clone size follow that table, whereas D and trimming were derived from the DNA. This table has around 13,000 clones, 85% to 90% appearing once. There are 16 residues in the CDR3. The ends lost 5 bases at V and 0 bases at J; junction bases unmatched: 8. CDR1 and CDR2 (germline): LNHDA, SQIVND (reference sequence). The sample comprised peripheral blood. V usage is TRBV19 and J usage is TRBJ2-3; 7 bases align to TRBD1. This receptor was identified in a man aged 50-59 years with active COVID-19. CDR3 sequence: CASSPSTGISTDTQYF. Written as DNA, the CDR3 is TGTGCCAGTAGTCCGTCGACAGGGATAAGCACAGATACGCAGTATTTT.